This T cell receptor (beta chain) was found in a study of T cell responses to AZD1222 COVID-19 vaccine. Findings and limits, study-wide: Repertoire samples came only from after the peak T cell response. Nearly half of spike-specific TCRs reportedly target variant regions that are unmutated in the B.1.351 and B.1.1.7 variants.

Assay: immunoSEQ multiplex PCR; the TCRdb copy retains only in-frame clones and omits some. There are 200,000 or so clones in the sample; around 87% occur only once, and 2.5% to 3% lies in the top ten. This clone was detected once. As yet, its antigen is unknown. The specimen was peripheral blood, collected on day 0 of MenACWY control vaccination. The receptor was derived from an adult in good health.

The CDR3 coding sequence is TGTGCCAGCAGTTATTCCCCGGGGGTCTCCTACAATGAGCAGTTCTTC. Protein: CASSYSPGVSYNEQFF. The genes are TRBV6-2 or TRBV6-3 and TRBJ2-1; possibly TRBD2 for D (6 bases). Germline-derived CDR1 and CDR2 are MNHEY and SVGEGT. The CDR3 runs 16 residues. Trimming left V 3 bases short and J 0 bases short, with 12 bases between.